A single sample gave rise to the 24 T cell receptor beta chains below, sequenced in a study of blood T cell repertoires in COVID-19. Method: immunoSEQ multiplex PCR; TCRdb's copy keeps in-frame clones and lacks some. This sample has roughly 300,000 clones; around nine tenths occur once, and the top ten carry roughly 7.3%. Sequencing used peripheral blood. The receptors stem from a woman aged 30 to 39 with COVID-19, enrolled during active disease.

The chain is built from TRBV29-1 and TRBJ2-7; possible D gene TRBD1, 5 bases. Looked up from germline, CDR1 is SQVTM and CDR2 is ANQGSEA. Trimming cost V 6 bases and J 0 bases, with 18 bases left between them. CDR3 length equals 15 residues. The CDR3 bases are TGCAGCGTGCCCTTGACAGCTAAACGCTCCTACGAGCAGTACTTC. Translation: CSVPLTAKRSYEQYF.

The genes are TRBV14 and TRBJ2-7; 9 nucleotides match TRBD1. This CDR3 is 15 amino acids long. Unmatched junction bases numbered 1, after V lost 1 base and J lost 0 bases. Per the germline V gene, CDR1 is SGHDN and CDR2 is FVKESK. In nucleotides, the CDR3 is TGTGCCAGCAGCCAAGGACAGGGGGTCTCCTACGAGCAGTACTTC. Protein sequence: CASSQGQGVSYEQYF.

CDR3 nucleotide sequence: TGCGCCAGCAGTGAAGGGACAGGGGCCCAGCATTTT. Translating gives CASSEGTGAQHF. The rearrangement links TRBV10-2 to TRBJ1-5, with 10 bases aligning to TRBD1. With V trimmed by 3 bases and J by 11 bases, 1 base remained unmatched. The CDR3 loop spans 12 amino acids. Germline CDR1 is WSHSY and CDR2 is SAAADI.

The CDR3 DNA is TGTGCCTGGGGGGGGCCTTCTAGGCCCCAGCATTTT. Translation: CAWGGPSRPQHF. The J gene is TRBJ1-5, the V gene TRBV30, with D possibly TRBD1 on 6 matching bases. CDR3 size: 12 residues. The germline V gene has CDR1 GTSNPN and CDR2 SVGIG (reference sequence). Deletions cut 5 bases from V and 9 bases from J, with 14 bases between.

This chain links TRBV19 with TRBJ2-1, with TRBD2 identical over 10 bases. V was pared by 1 base and J by 3 bases, with 3 bases of the junction left unmatched. The CDR3 is made up of 16 amino acids. Germline CDR1 and CDR2: LNHDA and SQIVND (reference sequence). The CDR3 reads CASSIALAGVYNEQFF. DNA of the CDR3: TGTGCCAGTAGTATAGCCCTAGCGGGAGTCTACAATGAGCAGTTCTTC.

The CDR3 DNA reads TGTGCCAGCAGCTTAGAATCAGGACTAGCGGTCTACAATGAGCAGTTCTTC. Its protein is CASSLESGLAVYNEQFF. This chain connects TRBV11-3 to TRBJ2-1, with 10 bases identical to TRBD2. Germline V gene data show CDR1 as SGHNT and CDR2 as YENEEA. The CDR3 is 17 amino acids. After removal of 0 bases from V and 3 bases from J, the junction contained 5 bases not matched to a gene.

The chain combines TRBV10-1 with TRBJ2-3, with D possibly TRBD2 on 5 matching bases. V shed 5 bases and J shed 3 bases, with 12 bases lying between them. The CDR3 consists of 14 residues. Germline CDR1 reads WNHNN; CDR2 reads SYGVQD (reference sequence). The CDR3 DNA sequence: TGCGCCAGCAGTAAGAGGGAGCTAACAGATACGCAGTATTTT. Protein: CASSKRELTDTQYF.

The chain couples TRBV21-1 to TRBJ2-7; the table names TRBD1, a call not compared with the DNA. TRBV21-1 represents a pseudogene. The CDR3 loop spans 14 amino acids. CDR3: CASSKPGVPYEQYF. The CDR3 coding sequence is TGTGCCAGCAGCAAGCCAGGGGTCCCCTACGAGCAGTACTTC.

This clone was seen just once. V usage is TRBV19 and J usage is TRBJ1-1; D is undetermined. Germline values: CDR1 LNHDA, CDR2 SQIVND (reference sequence). This CDR3 comprises 12 residues. V dropped 4 bases and J dropped 5 bases, with 8 bases sitting between them. The CDR3 region has the DNA TGTGCCAGTAGTAAAATGTCGACTGAAGCTTTCTTT. Residues: CASSKMSTEAFF.

The chain links TRBV21-1 to TRBJ1-5; the table calls TRBD1, which could not be checked here. TRBV21-1 is termed a pseudogene. This CDR3 contains 17 residues. The CDR3 DNA reads TGTGCCAGCATCGAGGGACAGGGAATCTATAGCAATCAGCCCCAGCATTTT. Amino acid sequence: CASIEGQGIYSNQPQHF.

J is TRBJ1-4 and V is TRBV19, with D perhaps TRBD1 (6 bases). This CDR3 is 14 amino acids long. Germline lookup yields CDR1 LNHDA and CDR2 SQIVND (reference sequence). V dropped 3 bases and J dropped 7 bases, with 12 bases sitting between them. CDR3 in DNA: TGTGCCAGTAGTATTAAACAGGGCGGTGAAAAACTGTTTTTT. Its protein is CASSIKQGGEKLFF.

The chain couples TRBV19 to TRBJ2-7; TRBD1 matches at 11 bases. Germline-derived CDR1 and CDR2 are LNHDA and SQIVND (reference sequence). The CDR3 has 16 residues. V lost 1 base to trimming and J lost 2 bases; unmatched junction nucleotides: 4. The CDR3 region has the DNA TGTGCCAGTAGTATAGCTCGGGGACAGGGGGCCTACGAGCAGTACTTC. Translation gives CASSIARGQGAYEQYF.

This CDR3 is CSVGVGGLNTEAFF. CDR3 DNA: TGCAGCGTTGGGGTGGGGGGATTGAACACTGAAGCTTTCTTT. The rearrangement links TRBV29-1 to TRBJ1-1; D is possibly TRBD1 (5 bases). Per germline, CDR1 SQVTM and CDR2 ANQGSEA. The CDR3 covers 14 residues. V was pared by 4 bases and J by 0 bases, with 12 bases between.

V gene TRBV2 combines with J gene TRBJ1-5; the D is unclear. The CDR3 sequence is 12 residues long. The V end was cut by 3 bases, the J end by 6 bases, with 6 bases between. The germline V gene has CDR1 SNHLY and CDR2 FYNNEI. DNA for the CDR3: TGTGCCAGCAGTGATCTAGGTCAGCCCCAGCATTTT. Amino acid sequence: CASSDLGQPQHF.

The chain has TRBV21-1 and TRBJ1-3; TRBD1, as called in the table, went unchecked against the DNA. TRBV21-1 is recorded as a pseudogene. The CDR3 has 16 amino acids. The CDR3 sequence is CASSANRGPRGNTIYF. Written as DNA, the CDR3 is TGTGCCAGCAGCGCCAACAGGGGACCTCGTGGAAACACCATATATTTT.

The chain links TRBV6-5 to TRBJ2-7; 7 nucleotides align to TRBD2. This CDR3 is built from 15 residues. The V and J ends lost 0 bases and 2 bases, in that order; junction bases with no gene match: 4. Looked up from germline, CDR1 is MNHEY and CDR2 is SVGAGI. This CDR3 reads CASSYSPAGAYEQYF. In DNA form, the CDR3 reads TGTGCCAGCAGTTACTCCCCCGCGGGAGCCTACGAGCAGTACTTC.

The chain joins TRBV19 to TRBJ1-2; 7 bases map to TRBD1. The CDR3 spans 14 residues. The germline V gene encodes CDR1 LNHDA and CDR2 SQIVND (reference sequence). V shed 5 bases and J 7 bases; nucleotides not matched to a gene: 10. The DNA for the CDR3 is TGTGCCAGTAGTTCTTGGCAGGGGGATCCTGGCTACACCTTC. It is translated as CASSSWQGDPGYTF. Complete variable domain (other parts from reference TRBV19 and TRBJ1-2): DGGITQSPKYLFRKEGQNVTLSCEQNLNHDAMYWYRQDPGQGLRLIYYSQIVNDFQKGDIAEGYSVSREKKESFPLTVTSAQKNPTAFYLCASSSWQGDPGYTFGSGTRLTVV.

The J gene is TRBJ2-7, the V gene TRBV12-3 or TRBV12-4; 8 nucleotides align to TRBD1. The CDR3 consists of 13 residues. After removal of 6 bases from V and 5 bases from J, the junction contained 6 bases not matched to a gene. The CDR3 DNA follows: TGTGCCAGCAGAGGGACAGGTAGTGACGAGCAGTACTTC. The encoded protein is CASRGTGSDEQYF.

This chain connects TRBV28 to TRBJ1-2, with TRBD1 matching over 7 bases. CDR3 length: 15 amino acids. The J segment lost 8 bases and the V segment lost 5 bases, leaving 14 bases of the junction unmatched. The germline V gene has CDR1 MDHEN and CDR2 SYDVKM. CDR3 nucleotide sequence: TGTGCCAGCAGTACAGTAACAGGGGCCGTCGCCGGCTACACCTTC. Translation: CASSTVTGAVAGYTF.

This clone occurred a few times. The chain couples TRBV4-1 to TRBJ2-1; the D gene is possibly TRBD2 (6 bases). This CDR3 is 16 amino acids long. Germline values: CDR1 MGHRA, CDR2 YSYEKL. V lost 0 bases to trimming and J lost 4 bases, with 13 bases between them. The CDR3 protein is CASSQDRDWRYNEQFF. CDR3 bases: TGCGCCAGCAGCCAAGATCGGGACTGGCGGTACAATGAGCAGTTCTTC.

The chain is built from TRBV4-1 and TRBJ2-7; maybe TRBD1 (5 bases). The CDR3 totals 16 residues. CDR1 MGHRA and CDR2 YSYEKL come from the germline V gene. Trimming removed 0 bases at V and 5 bases at J, with 17 bases between. CDR3 sequence reads: CASSQDFAGSLDEQYF. The CDR3 nucleotides read TGCGCCAGCAGCCAAGATTTTGCAGGGTCTTTGGACGAGCAGTACTTC.

This chain uses TRBV4-3 with TRBJ2-1; D is unresolved. The CDR3 totals 13 residues. The V end was cut by 3 bases, the J end by 10 bases, with 13 bases between. Germline assignment: CDR1 LGHNA and CDR2 YSLEER. The CDR3 loop reads CASSQARLGEQFF. The CDR3 region has the DNA TGCGCCAGCAGCCAGGCTAGACTCGGGGAGCAGTTCTTC.

The chain employs TRBV5-1 and TRBJ1-1, with D maybe TRBD1 (5 bases). Trimming removed 0 bases from V and 4 bases from J, with 10 bases in between. Germline CDR1 SGHRS, CDR2 YFSETQ. The length of the CDR3 is 14 residues. The DNA for the CDR3 is TGCGCCAGCAGCTTGGCTGGGGCCGGCACTGAAGCTTTCTTT. Residues: CASSLAGAGTEAFF. Using reference TRBV5-1 and TRBJ1-1 for the parts outside the CDR3, the full variable domain is KAGVTQTPRYLIKTRGQQVTLSCSPISGHRSVSWYQQTPGQGLQFLFEYFSETQRNKGNFPGRFSGRQFSNSRSEMNVSTLELGDSALYLCASSLAGAGTEAFFGQGTRLTVV.

V gene TRBV7-2 combines with J gene TRBJ1-2; the match to TRBD1 covers 8 bases. Germline V gene lookup returns CDR1 SGHTA and CDR2 FQGNSA. Trimming at V came to 5 bases and at J to 8 bases, leaving 10 bases not matched to a gene. This CDR3 contains 14 residues. CDR3 amino acids: CASSPWTGKKGYTF. The CDR3 nucleotides read TGTGCCAGCAGCCCCTGGACAGGGAAGAAGGGCTACACCTTC.